Listed here are 20 T cell receptor beta chains from one sample, sequenced in a study of T-cell reconstitution after alpha-beta-depleted transplantation in children. Unique molecular identifiers were built into the TCRbeta library. TCRdb used MiXCR to reprocess the PCR reads, holding one entry per CDR3 protein. Here the sample spans over 150,000 distinct CDR3 sequences, 5.5% to 7% being singletons. Sample: PBMCs, taken before TCRalphabeta/CD19-depleted stem cell transplant. Receptors were obtained from a boy aged 2 to 9 with acute lymphoblastic leukemia, due to receive a stem cell transplant.

This clonotype was counted a few times. The rearrangement uses TRBV30 and TRBJ1-1; 7 nucleotides align to TRBD1. Germline CDR1 GTSNPN, CDR2 SVGIG (reference sequence). The V and J ends lost 8 bases and 8 bases, in that order; junction bases with no gene match: 5. This CDR3 is 10 amino acids long. CDR3 nucleotide sequence: TGTGCCGGGGGGGACAGAGAAGCTTTCTTT. Its protein product is CAGGDREAFF.

This clonotype was counted at least ten times. The chain carries TRBV6-6 and TRBJ2-2; no definite D call. V was cut by 8 bases and J by 8 bases, with 9 bases left in between. This CDR3 comprises 11 residues. CDR1 and CDR2 (germline): MNHNY, SVGAGI (reference sequence). DNA for the CDR3: TGTGCCAGCGGCGTCGGAGGGGAGCTGTTTTTT. Translating gives CASGVGGELFF.

This clonotype was recorded many times. The rearrangement joins TRBV7-9 to TRBJ2-1; TRBD1 aligns across 7 bases. V lost 4 bases, J lost 7 bases, and 10 bases stayed unmatched. CDR1 is SEHNR and CDR2 is FQNEAQ in the germline V gene (reference sequence). The CDR3 length is 15 residues. CDR3 sequence reads: CASSSTGPQGNEQFF. In DNA, the CDR3 is TGTGCCAGCAGCTCGACAGGGCCGCAGGGGAATGAGCAGTTCTTC.

This clonotype appeared many times. The V and J genes are TRBV10-3 and TRBJ2-2, with D perhaps matching TRBD1 or TRBD2 (5 bases each). In germline, CDR1 is ENHRY, CDR2 SYGVKD. V was pared by 3 bases and J by 4 bases, with 12 bases between. CDR3 length: 15 residues. The CDR3 nucleotides read TGTGCCATCAGTGACGGGGCAGCACCCACCGGGGAGCTGTTTTTT. The encoded protein is CAISDGAAPTGELFF.

This clonotype was found many times. The genes are TRBV7-9 and TRBJ2-5; a weak D match, TRBD1 (5 bases). Trimming cost V 4 bases and J 5 bases, with 14 bases left between them. CDR3 length: 14 amino acids. The V gene's germline CDR1 is SEHNR and CDR2 FQNEAQ (reference sequence). The CDR3 reads CASSSRTGPETQYF. CDR3 nucleotide sequence: TGTGCCAGCAGCTCAAGAACAGGACCGGAGACCCAGTACTTC.

This clonotype was picked up many times. The V call is TRBV12-3 or TRBV12-4, the J call TRBJ2-1; 11 positions match TRBD2. The CDR3 is made up of 14 amino acids. The trim removed 6 bases at V and 6 bases at J, leaving 4 bases unmatched. The chain's CDR3 is CASRVGTSGNEQFF. The CDR3, as DNA: TGTGCCAGCAGAGTCGGGACTAGCGGCAATGAGCAGTTCTTC.

The sample holds many counts of this clonotype. The chain has TRBV20-1 and TRBJ2-3; 8 bases map to TRBD2. Per germline, CDR1 DFQATT and CDR2 SNEGSKA (reference sequence). CDR3 length: 14 amino acids. Unmatched junction bases numbered 9, after V lost 6 bases and J lost 4 bases. The CDR3 coding sequence is TGCAGTGCCATTAACGCGGGGGGCCCAGATACGCAGTATTTT. This encodes CSAINAGGPDTQYF.

The table lists this clonotype with many counts. The chain combines TRBV29-1 with TRBJ2-5, with D perhaps TRBD1 (5 bases). Trimming took off 6 bases at V and 3 bases at J, with 20 bases between the two ends. Germline V gives CDR1 SQVTM, CDR2 ANQGSEA. This CDR3 spans 15 amino acids. CDR3 sequence: CSVSQPAGMEETQYF. CDR3 nucleotides: TGCAGCGTCTCACAACCGGCAGGGATGGAAGAGACCCAGTACTTC. The whole variable domain, remainder taken from reference TRBV29-1 and TRBJ2-5, is SAVISQKPSRDICQRGTSLTIQCQVDSQVTMMFWYRQQPGQSLTLIATANQGSEATYESGFVIDKFPISRPNLTFSTLTVSNMSPEDSSIYLCSVSQPAGMEETQYFGPGTRLLVL.

As to this clonotype: A junction end diverges from the germline sequence, so it may reflect a read error. V and J are TRBV6-1 and TRBJ2-3, with D perhaps matching TRBD1 (5 bases). The CDR3 has 14 residues. Germline V gene sequence: CDR1 MNHNS, CDR2 SASEGT. CDR3 DNA: TGTGCCGGCAGTCCCAGACAGACTACAGATACGCAGTATTTT. Its protein is CAGSPRQTTDTQYF.

The sample holds many counts of this clonotype. The rearrangement joins TRBV7-6 to TRBJ1-1; D is unclear. Germline V CDR1 and CDR2: SGHVS, FNYEAQ. The length of the CDR3 is 12 residues. The V end was cut by 2 bases, the J end by 9 bases, with 10 bases between. The chain's CDR3 is CASSLYLAQAFF. The CDR3 nucleotides read TGTGCCAGCAGCTTATATTTGGCCCAAGCTTTCTTT.

In this sample, this clonotype turned up many times. The rearrangement links TRBV7-9 to TRBJ2-1; unclear D gene. Germline values: CDR1 SEHNR, CDR2 FQNEAQ (reference sequence). Trimming cost V 6 bases and J 4 bases, with 7 bases left between them. The CDR3 length is 12 residues. The CDR3 DNA is TGTGCCAGCAGGGATAGATACAATGAGCAGTTCTTC. It yields the protein CASRDRYNEQFF.

This clonotype showed up many times. The chain carries TRBV27 and TRBJ1-2, with 7 bases identical to TRBD1. Trimming cost V 5 bases and J 2 bases; bases outside gene matches: 5. This CDR3 has 14 residues. In germline, CDR1 is MNHEY, CDR2 SMNVEV (reference sequence). CDR3 protein: CASSTSDRNYGYTF. CDR3 in DNA: TGTGCCAGCAGTACCTCGGACAGGAACTATGGCTACACCTTC.

Many counts were recorded for this clonotype. As DNA, the CDR3 is TGTGCCAGCAGCCAAGGACAGGCCTACGAGCAGTACTTC. Translation: CASSQGQAYEQYF. This chain connects TRBV3-1 to TRBJ2-7, with D perhaps matching TRBD1 (6 bases). Between the trimmed V and J ends, which lost 1 base and 2 bases, there was a span of 6 bases. Per germline, CDR1 LGHDT and CDR2 YNNKEL (reference sequence). The CDR3 is made up of 13 amino acids.

This clonotype was counted ten times or more. This chain joins TRBV11-2 and TRBJ2-1, with 10 bases lining up with TRBD1. Trimming at V came to 5 bases and at J to 14 bases, leaving 9 bases not matched to a gene. The CDR3 spans 13 residues. Germline CDR1 reads SGHAT; CDR2 reads FQNNGV. CDR3 region: CASSGTDRGTEFF. CDR3 sequence (DNA): TGTGCCAGCAGCGGGACGGACAGGGGGACGGAGTTCTTC.

This clonotype was observed many times. The chain is built from TRBV15 and TRBJ2-1; maybe TRBD2 (6 bases). The length of the CDR3 is 15 residues. V dropped 1 base and J dropped 6 bases, with 13 bases sitting between them. Germline V lookup: CDR1 LNHNV, CDR2 YYDKDF (reference sequence). The CDR3 coding sequence is TGTGCCACCAGCAGAGGCGGGGAGAGAAGCAATGAGCAGTTCTTC. It encodes CATSRGGERSNEQFF.

There are many counts of this clonotype. The chain joins TRBV15 to TRBJ2-7; D gene unclear. There are 14 residues in the CDR3. Trimming stripped 5 bases from V and 2 bases from J, with 13 bases between. Per germline, CDR1 LNHNV and CDR2 YYDKDF (reference sequence). The chain's CDR3 is CATSRGAGAYEQYF. In DNA form, the CDR3 reads TGTGCCACCAGCCGAGGCGCTGGGGCCTACGAGCAGTACTTC.

The sample holds many counts of this clonotype. The chain carries TRBV10-3 and TRBJ2-3, with 8 bases matching TRBD1. Germline V gene sequence: CDR1 ENHRY, CDR2 SYGVKD. V lost 3 bases, J lost 3 bases, and 2 bases stayed unmatched. CDR3 size: 14 residues. CDR3 residues: CAISDRQGTDTQYF. DNA for the CDR3: TGTGCCATCAGTGACAGACAGGGGACAGATACGCAGTATTTT.

Of note for this clonotype: With a much larger clone just one base away, this may be a read error. V is TRBV20-1 and J is TRBJ2-7; the match to TRBD2 covers 12 bases. The CDR3 runs to 14 residues. The junction had 7 bases not matched to a gene; V was cut back by 5 bases and J by 5 bases. The germline V gene encodes CDR1 DFQATT and CDR2 SNEGSKA (reference sequence). This CDR3 reads CSARKLAGGDEQYF. The CDR3, as DNA: TGCAGTGCTCGCAAACTAGCGGGGGGCGACGAGCAGTACTTC.

The rearrangement joins TRBV7-2 to TRBJ2-5; the match to TRBD1 covers 9 bases. Germline CDR1 and CDR2: SGHTA and FQGNSA. Unmatched junction bases numbered 11, after V lost 5 bases and J lost 1 base. The CDR3 loop spans 17 amino acids. CDR3 nucleotide sequence: TGTGCCAGCAGCCGACTCGGGACAGGGCCCTCCCAAGAGACCCAGTACTTC. This translates into CASSRLGTGPSQETQYF.

In this sample, this clonotype turned up many times. The chain couples TRBV5-6 to TRBJ2-7; D may be TRBD2 (6 bases). Per the germline V gene, CDR1 is SGHDT and CDR2 is YYEEEE. The CDR3 loop spans 14 amino acids. With 2 bases removed from V and 6 bases from J, the gap between germline ends came to 15 bases. DNA of the CDR3: TGTGCCAGCAGCTTTAGTCTAGCGTCTTCCGAGCAGTACTTC. Translating gives CASSFSLASSEQYF.